One sample yielded the 17 T cell receptor beta chains listed below, sequenced in a study of patients and donors after allogeneic stem cell transplantation. One entry per CDR3 protein results from TCRdb running MiXCR on the RT-PCR reads. Among approximately 140,000 distinct CDR3 sequences listed, about a third were seen once. Sample: blood, either unsorted or a sorted T cell fraction (not recorded which). These receptors all come from a human donor who was either an allogeneic HSCT recipient or a stem cell or donor lymphocyte infusion donor (not recorded which). It is not recorded whose cells these are; they may come from a transplant donor.

This clonotype was picked up a small number of times. The J gene is TRBJ2-3, the V gene TRBV6-2 or TRBV6-3; unclear D gene. Trimming cost V 2 bases and J 4 bases, with 13 bases left between them. The CDR3 loop spans 15 amino acids. CDR1 and CDR2 from the germline V gene are MNHEY and SVGEGT. The CDR3 sequence is CASSYAKTRADTQYF. The CDR3 DNA follows: TGTGCCAGCAGTTACGCGAAGACAAGGGCAGATACGCAGTATTTT.

This chain links TRBV9 with TRBJ1-2; D may be TRBD1 (6 bases). The CDR3 runs 12 residues. V gave up 2 bases and J gave up 4 bases, with 6 bases separating them. Per the germline V gene, CDR1 is SGDLS and CDR2 is YYNGEE. The CDR3 sequence: CASSVDSYGYTF. In DNA form, the CDR3 reads TGTGCCAGCAGCGTGGACAGCTATGGCTACACCTTC.

This clonotype appeared a few times. J is TRBJ2-3 and V is TRBV19; weak D call: TRBD2 (6 bases). Trimming removed 3 bases from V and 0 bases from J, with 13 bases in between. Per germline, CDR1 LNHDA and CDR2 SQIVND (reference sequence). The CDR3 has 16 amino acids. In nucleotides, the CDR3 is TGTGCCAGTAGTATCACGGCGGGGACTAGCACAGATACGCAGTATTTT. It encodes CASSITAGTSTDTQYF.

This clonotype was detected only a few times. The chain employs TRBV12-3 or TRBV12-4 and TRBJ2-7; TRBD1 matches 8 bases. Germline trimming cut 7 bases from V and 4 bases from J; bases unmatched to any gene: 3. The CDR3 runs 12 residues. The CDR3 DNA follows: TGTGCCAGCACGACAGGGGCATACGAGCAGTACTTC. It specifies CASTTGAYEQYF.

V usage is TRBV30 and J usage is TRBJ1-2; no reliable D call. With 2 bases removed from V and 4 bases from J, the gap between germline ends came to 17 bases. The CDR3 spans 15 residues. The germline CDR1 and CDR2 sequences are GTSNPN and SVGIG (reference sequence). The CDR3 is CAWSRERVDVYGYTF. CDR3 in DNA: TGTGCCTGGAGTAGGGAAAGGGTGGATGTCTATGGCTACACCTTC.

This clonotype turned up a few times. V is TRBV4-2 and J is TRBJ1-1, with D perhaps TRBD1 (5 bases). The CDR3 covers 16 residues. Trimming removed 0 bases at V and 4 bases at J, with 15 bases between. The germline CDR1 and CDR2 sequences are LGHNA and YNFKEQ. The CDR3 DNA sequence: TGTGCCAGCAGCCAAGATTCGGAGGGGCTCGGCACTGAAGCTTTCTTT. It specifies CASSQDSEGLGTEAFF.

V and J are TRBV12-3 or TRBV12-4 and TRBJ1-5, with 9 bases that match TRBD1. The J segment lost 11 bases and the V segment lost 0 bases, leaving 5 bases of the junction unmatched. There are 14 residues in the CDR3. CDR3 sequence: CASSLARTGVSQHF. Written as DNA, the CDR3 is TGTGCCAGCAGTTTAGCCCGGACAGGGGTGTCCCAGCATTTT.

This clonotype was observed a few times. J is TRBJ1-2 and V is TRBV29-1; the D is unclear. Trimming left V 1 base short and J 3 bases short, with 12 bases between. The germline V gene has CDR1 SQVTM and CDR2 ANQGSEA. This CDR3 region has 14 residues. The CDR3 sequence is CSVEGPDRDYGYTF. The CDR3 DNA follows: TGCAGCGTTGAAGGCCCTGACCGGGACTATGGCTACACCTTC. The full variable domain, in which reference TRBV29-1 and TRBJ1-2 provide the parts outside the CDR3, is SAVISQKPSRDICQRGTSLTIQCQVDSQVTMMFWYRQQPGQSLTLIATANQGSEATYESGFVIDKFPISRPNLTFSTLTVSNMSPEDSSIYLCSVEGPDRDYGYTFGSGTRLTVV.

This chain uses TRBV7-2 with TRBJ1-5; a weak D match, TRBD1 (5 bases). This CDR3 comprises 17 residues. V was trimmed by 1 base and J by 9 bases, leaving 22 bases between them. The germline gives CDR1 SGHTA, CDR2 FQGNSA. CDR3 DNA sequence: TGTGCCAGCAGCTTAGGCAGGGCAGGTGTTGAACAGTGGCCCCAGCATTTT. This codes for CASSLGRAGVEQWPQHF.

This chain joins TRBV6-5 and TRBJ1-6, with a possible D match to TRBD1 (6 bases). The germline gives CDR1 MNHEY, CDR2 SVGAGI. The germline V and J ends were trimmed by 6 bases and 7 bases, with 22 bases remaining between them. This CDR3 region has 17 residues. DNA of the CDR3: TGTGCCAGCAGCCCGATCTACCAGGGGTTGGCGAATTCACCCCTCCACTTT. It translates to CASSPIYQGLANSPLHF.

This clonotype was found a few times. V and J are TRBV29-1 and TRBJ1-1; no reliable D call. This CDR3 has 13 residues. V was trimmed by 3 bases and J by 0 bases, leaving 8 bases between them. CDR1 and CDR2 from the germline V gene are SQVTM and ANQGSEA. This CDR3 reads CSVDWQVNTEAFF. The CDR3 nucleotides are TGCAGCGTTGATTGGCAGGTGAACACTGAAGCTTTCTTT. The full variable domain, its missing parts supplied by reference TRBV29-1 and TRBJ1-1, is SAVISQKPSRDICQRGTSLTIQCQVDSQVTMMFWYRQQPGQSLTLIATANQGSEATYESGFVIDKFPISRPNLTFSTLTVSNMSPEDSSIYLCSVDWQVNTEAFFGQGTRLTVV.

The rearrangement links TRBV3-1 to TRBJ1-5; unclear D gene. This CDR3 contains 14 residues. Trimming pared 0 bases from V and 2 bases from J, leaving 5 bases between. The germline V gene encodes CDR1 LGHDT and CDR2 YNNKEL (reference sequence). As DNA, the CDR3 is TGTGCCAGCAGCCAAGATTCTGGCAATCAGCCCCAGCATTTT. Its translation: CASSQDSGNQPQHF.

The chain employs TRBV6-6 and TRBJ1-3, with no clear D. CDR1 MNHNY and CDR2 SVGAGI come from the germline V gene (reference sequence). Trimming shortened V by 2 bases and J by 8 bases, and 10 bases separated the two germline ends. The CDR3 is 13 residues long. The CDR3 sequence is CASSYTPQDTIYF. The CDR3 DNA reads TGTGCCAGCAGTTACACGCCCCAGGACACCATATATTTT.

The chain combines TRBV29-1 with TRBJ1-3, with TRBD1 as a possible D gene (6 bases). The CDR3 spans 14 residues. Trimming took 4 bases from V and 4 from J, leaving 14 bases between them. The germline V gene encodes CDR1 SQVTM and CDR2 ANQGSEA. The CDR3 here is CSVGDGGPGNTIYF. CDR3 coding DNA: TGCAGCGTTGGTGATGGGGGGCCAGGAAACACCATATATTTT.

In its sample, this clonotype was seen once. This chain uses TRBV6-5 with TRBJ2-5; 7 bases match TRBD1. The germline V gene encodes CDR1 MNHEY and CDR2 SVGAGI. V shed 1 base, J shed 3 bases, and the junction held 8 bases outside the gene matches. The CDR3 has 16 residues. CDR3: CASSYFDRDWEETQYF. CDR3 nucleotide sequence: TGTGCCAGCAGTTACTTCGACAGGGATTGGGAAGAGACCCAGTACTTC.

CDR3 DNA sequence: TGTGCCAGCAGCTTACTAGCGGGGCCCTCCTACAATGAGCAGTTCTTC. The encoded protein is CASSLLAGPSYNEQFF. The chain employs TRBV7-6 and TRBJ2-1; 9 nucleotides agree with TRBD2. Germline V CDR1 and CDR2: SGHVS, FNYEAQ. Unmatched junction bases numbered 2, after V lost 2 bases and J lost 0 bases. CDR3 length: 16 residues.

The gene calls are TRBV6-1 and TRBJ2-7, with TRBD1 as a possible D gene (7 bases). Trimming left V 4 bases short and J 4 bases short, with 17 bases between. The germline V gene has CDR1 MNHNS and CDR2 SASEGT. The CDR3 is 15 residues long. Here the CDR3 DNA reads TGTGCCAGCAGTGGATTTCCTCAGGGGGGATACGAGCAGTACTTC. Translated: CASSGFPQGGYEQYF.